This section outlines one T cell receptor beta chain sequence together with its context. This record comes from a study of blood T cell repertoires in COVID-19. CDR1 and CDR2 (germline): KGHDR, SFDVKD. This CDR3 contains 17 residues. V was pared by 0 bases and J by 3 bases, with 8 bases of the junction left unmatched. The assay was immunoSEQ multiplex PCR, and TCRdb's table has in-frame clones only and misses some. The sample lists approximately 260,000 clones, 80% to 95% seen once, with around 2% in the top ten. Enrolled through a virtual design, the participants were between roughly 18 and 90 years of age and came from approximately 25 US areas.

The gene calls are TRBV24-1 and TRBJ2-5; 8 positions agree with TRBD1. This TCR came from a woman aged 18-29 years who had recovered from COVID-19. Sequencing was performed on PBMCs or T cells enriched from blood (not recorded which). The CDR3 bases are TGTGCCACCAGTGATTTGGGCTTAACAGGGGGAAAAGAGACCCAGTACTTC. Translation gives CATSDLGLTGGKETQYF.